Detailed here is one T cell receptor (beta chain). Its target antigen remains unknown. It has no much larger one-base neighbor in the sample; base qualities were not kept. The data stem from a study of beta chain features in type 1 diabetes (dated by TCRdb to between 2017 and 2018). Study-level background: Mean age, gender distribution, total cell number and subset yield were not different between patients and healthy donors. In the study, TCRB repertoires of sorted circulating CD4+ T cell subsets from recently diagnosed type 1 diabetes patients were compared with those of matched healthy donors. Whereas all 30 or so donors provided naive and central memory subsets, regulatory and stem cell-like memory subsets were isolated from just 8 patients and about 8 healthy donors. A total of 107,917,701 sorted cells were examined across all samples, and a strong correlation was observed between cell number per subset and RNA yield. The full study reports these points: Because small numbers of individuals were included in the HLA sub-analyses, any influence of HLA type on TCRB rearrangement was left unresolved. Patients with type 1 diabetes made fewer insertions and deleted more nucleotides at VDJ recombination sites, implying thymic rearrangement abnormalities. Because cDNA was sequenced instead of genomic DNA, highly expressing activated cells could be over-represented, though the groups showed no difference in activation or CD3 levels. In all four CD4+ subsets, TCRB CDR3 length was moderately but significantly shorter in type 1 diabetes patients. Naive, central memory and regulatory TCRB repertoires appeared more similar among patients than among healthy donors. Shorter templates might have been favored by PCR, but patient and control samples were amplified and corrected together, so both groups would have been affected equally by any skew.

From each donor, a single peripheral blood sample of 90 to 150 mL on average was drawn into heparinised tubes. A BD FACSAria II was used to sort naive, central memory, regulatory and stem cell-like memory CD4+ T cells with a panel that included CD45RO, CCR7, CD25, CD127, CD95 and CD27. All sorted populations exceeded 95% purity. PBMCs were separated immediately by Lymphoprep density gradient centrifugation and were stained directly, without being cultured. To minimize batch effects, samples were stained and sorted in pairs, one healthy donor with one patient per experiment. The High Capacity cDNA Reverse Transcription Kit was used to reverse transcribe all of the isolated RNA, meaning that expressed TCRB transcripts were what got sequenced. Naive, central memory and regulatory T cell samples underwent deep immunoSEQ sequencing, averaging about 3.57 million total reads per sample. Sorted cells were lysed in RLT buffer and RNA was extracted with DNase-treated RNeasy Micro or Mini kits, depending on cell number. To prevent cross-contamination, every cell subset was processed on its own, while patient and healthy donor samples were processed together. TCRB sequences were amplified from cDNA with the immunoSEQ multiplex PCR, producing 87-bp fragments spanning the CDR3 region. Sequencing of the amplicons was done on the Illumina HiSeq platform. The published analysis was carried out like this. Synthetic template baselines were used to correct PCR bias computationally, reads within Hamming distance 2 were collapsed, and singletons that could not be merged were discarded. By aligning reads against IMGT, V, D and J genes, CDR3 length, and insertions or deletions at six rearrangement sites were assigned. Clonotype counts were normalized to sorted cell number within each subset before computing true diversity and Gini coefficients with the tcR R package. The overlap coefficient, calculated on TCRB nucleotide sequences, was used to measure repertoire sharing. As a proxy for the pre-selection repertoire, out-of-frame TCRB sequences from naive cells were analyzed. TCRdb limited this immuneACCESS table to in-frame rearrangements with V and J called. A share of clones is missing; checked studies link under half to unresolved V genes, and the rest is unexplained. From that table come the V and J calls and clone size; the DNA was used to work out D and trimming. The table for this sample lists a few hundred thousand clones; approximately 15% of them were counted only once. In total, the top ten clones hold around 0.015% of the sample.

Trimming at the junction amounts to 4 bases on V and 7 bases on J, and the germline ends lie 12 bases apart. The germline V gene gives CDR1 as SGHRS and CDR2 as YFSETQ. The CDR3 holds 12 amino acids from the cysteine to the phenylalanine. The entry retains the CDR3 DNA only, 36 bases that are in frame from base 1. Sequencing used naive CD4+ T cells from blood. The cell subset or site label, read with the paper, signifies: true naive CD4+ T cells. The rearranged chain carries TRBV5-1 and TRBJ2-7; the D segment could be TRBD2, given 5 matching bases. This sequence was found in a man aged 18 to 30 with type 1 diabetes. The CDR3 protein is CASSRGLEEQYF. The nucleotides are TGCGCCAGCAGCCGCGGACTCGAGGAGCAGTACTTC.